This TCR beta chain was profiled in a study of blood T cells in healthy people across ages. Study context: For every two T cells, template switching captured about one barcoded beta molecule.

This CDR3 contains 13 residues. CDR1 is SNHLY and CDR2 is FYNNEI in the germline V gene. For the second PCR, which ran for about 6 to 12 cycles, a sample-barcoded 5' primer and a J-beta primer mix were used. MiXCR was run by TCRdb on the 5' RACE reads, yielding one entry per CDR3 protein. The repertoire holds around 1,100,000 distinct CDR3 sequences, with less than 45% as singletons. Points on this clonotype: Its antigen is unknown.

Samples each yielded at least 6 micrograms of total RNA. Notes on the study in general: CMV status of donors was not determined, possibly confounding expanded clonotype changes. Naive T cell percentage showed a strong correlation with the diversity of TCR beta.

The receptor was isolated from a man aged 18 to 29 in good health. The rearrangement joins TRBV2 to TRBJ2-5, with D uncertain. The better agreement between TRBJ2-7 and the DNA end casts doubt on the J call. The material sequenced was blood. CDR3 DNA sequence: TGTGCCAGCAGGACTCGGGCAACTTACGAGCAGTACTTC. Translation: CASRTRATYEQYF.